This is a list of T cell receptor beta chains from one sample in a study of T cell responses to AZD1222 COVID-19 vaccine. The protocol was immunoSEQ multiplex PCR, while the TCRdb copy is restricted to in-frame clones and leaves out a portion. The repertoire holds 120,000 to 150,000 clones, with 88% as singletons. The sequences come from peripheral blood, collected on day 0 of AZD1222 vaccination. The receptor set was obtained from an adult in good health. Both conserved end residues are part of each CDR3. Each record gives: D gene, clone size, V gene, J gene, CDR3 DNA, CDR3 protein. The D gene is left open where the match is weak. The listing skips clone size in some rows; elsewhere it reads once, few, many or a size class.

TRBD2,NA,TRBV14,TRBJ2-5,TGTGCCAGCAGCCAAGTCCGGGGGGGCAGAGAGACCCAGTACTTC,CASSQVRGGRETQYF
NA,once,TRBV18,TRBJ1-2,TGTGCCAGCTCATCAGCCGGGACCTTCGGCTATGGCTACACCTTC,CASSSAGTFGYGYTF
NA,NA,TRBV7-8,TRBJ1-6,TGTGCCAGCAGCTTAGGGGGGAGGTATAATTCACCCCTCCACTTT,CASSLGGRYNSPLHF
NA,NA,TRBV27,TRBJ2-2,TGTGCCAGCAGTTTGACAAGATACACCGGGGAGCTGTTTTTT,CASSLTRYTGELFF
NA,few,TRBV5-1,TRBJ2-2,TGCGCCAGCAGCCGGGGGCACAGGGACGCTGACACCGGGGAGCTGTTTTTT,CASSRGHRDADTGELFF
NA,NA,TRBV6-5,TRBJ1-3,TGTGCCAGCAGAAGGGACCGAAGCTCTGGAAACACCATATATTTT,CASRRDRSSGNTIYF
NA,NA,TRBV5-4,TRBJ1-4,TGTGCCAGCAGCTCCGGACACTCACTCCAGGAAAAACTGTTTTTT,CASSSGHSLQEKLFF
NA,NA,TRBV6-5,TRBJ1-1,TGTGCCAGCAGGGCACAAGTGTTGGGCACTGAAGCTTTCTTT,CASRAQVLGTEAFF
NA,NA,TRBV7-2,TRBJ1-1,TGTGCCAGCAGCTTAGCTTGGGGCTCAGGCACTGAAGCTTTCTTT,CASSLAWGSGTEAFF
NA,NA,TRBV7-2,TRBJ2-3,TGTGCCAGCAGCTTAGCTTTGGGAACAAGCGGAACGCAGTATTTT,CASSLALGTSGTQYF
NA,NA,TRBV4-2,TRBJ2-7,TGTGCCAGCAGCCAGAATGCGCAGGGCGGATCATACGAGCAGTACTTC,CASSQNAQGGSYEQYF
NA,NA,TRBV6-4,TRBJ1-1,TGTGCCAGCAGTGATCATCGGGGGCAGAACACTGAAGCTTTCTTT,CASSDHRGQNTEAFF
TRBD1,NA,TRBV11-1,TRBJ2-1,TGTGCCAGCAGCTCGGGACAGAGTTACAATGAGCAGTTCTTC,CASSSGQSYNEQFF
TRBD1,NA,TRBV10-3,TRBJ1-2,TGTGCCATCAGACCTCAGGGGGCGAGGGATGGCTACACCTTC,CAIRPQGARDGYTF
NA,NA,TRBV9,TRBJ1-2,TGTGCCAGCAGCGTAGCTGACGCGTATGGCTACACCTTC,CASSVADAYGYTF
NA,NA,TRBV2,TRBJ2-6,TGTGCCAGCAGTGAACGGAACACTGGGGCCAACGTCCTGACTTTC,CASSERNTGANVLTF
NA,once,TRBV5-4,TRBJ1-1,TGTGCCAGCAGCTCACCGGGGGGATCGAAAGCTTTCTTT,CASSSPGGSKAFF
NA,few,TRBV2,TRBJ1-5,TGTGCCAGCAGTGGGCAAGGGGTGGACAATCAGCCCCAGCATTTT,CASSGQGVDNQPQHF
TRBD2,NA,TRBV30,TRBJ2-3,TGTGCCTGGAGTGTACTGGCTAGCGGACGCACAGATACGCAGTATTTT,CAWSVLASGRTDTQYF
NA,NA,TRBV12-3/TRBV12-4,TRBJ1-5,TGTGCCAGCAGTTTCTACGGGGAGCCCCAGCATTTT,CASSFYGEPQHF
TRBD2,NA,TRBV6-5,TRBJ2-2,TGTGCCAGCAGGACAGCGGGGGGTGCCGGGGAGCTGTTTTTT,CASRTAGGAGELFF
NA,NA,TRBV11-2,TRBJ2-4,TGTGCCAGCAGCCCCGGTTTGGGGGGTAGTACCAAAAACATTCAGTACTTC,CASSPGLGGSTKNIQYF
TRBD2,NA,TRBV6-5,TRBJ2-3,TGTGCCAGCAGTTACCTAGCGGGGGGTAGCACAGATACGCAGTATTTT,CASSYLAGGSTDTQYF
NA,NA,TRBV19,TRBJ2-2,TGTGCCAGTACTACCGCCGGACTGATAAACACCGGGGAGCTGTTTTTT,CASTTAGLINTGELFF
NA,NA,TRBV6-4,TRBJ1-2,TGTGCCAGCAGTGAGGGGGGGGCGACGGATGGCTACACCTTC,CASSEGGATDGYTF
NA,NA,TRBV20-1,TRBJ1-1,TGCAGTGCTAGAGCGAGGGGCTTT,CSARARGF
NA,NA,TRBV11-1,TRBJ1-2,TGTGCCAGCAGCTTAGAGGTCGGACAAAACTATGGCTACACCTTC,CASSLEVGQNYGYTF
NA,NA,TRBV14,TRBJ1-1,TGTGCCAGCAGCCAAGGTTCAGGGAGGCAGGACACTGAAGCTTTCTTT,CASSQGSGRQDTEAFF
NA,NA,TRBV10-3,TRBJ1-2,TGTGCCATCAGTCGGGGGTTCCGGGGCGATGACTATGGCTACACCTTC,CAISRGFRGDDYGYTF
NA,NA,TRBV1,TRBJ1-1,TGCACCAGCAGCCAAGTCCAGAGGACACATAAAAACACTGAAGCTTTCTTT,CTSSQVQRTHKNTEAFF
NA,NA,TRBV5-6,TRBJ1-1,TGTGCCAGCAGCTTGAGGGCGGGGCGGGGCACTGAAGCTTTCTTT,CASSLRAGRGTEAFF
NA,NA,TRBV18,TRBJ1-4,TGTGCCAGCTCTCATTTACAGGGACCGGAGGAAAAACTGTTTTTT,CASSHLQGPEEKLFF
NA,once,TRBV27,TRBJ1-1,TGTGCCAGCAGTTTATTCTTCACAACCCGAACTGAAGCTTTCTTT,CASSLFFTTRTEAFF
NA,NA,TRBV5-1,TRBJ1-1,TGCGCCAGCAGCAAGGAGGACCTTTTCGAAGCTTTCTTT,CASSKEDLFEAFF
TRBD1,NA,TRBV19,TRBJ1-5,TGTGCCAGTAGTACCCCCCCCGGGACAGATAGCAATCAGCCCCAGCATTTT,CASSTPPGTDSNQPQHF
NA,NA,TRBV3-1/TRBV3-2,TRBJ2-7,TGTGCCAGCAGCCAAGAGGTTACAATGGACACGCACCTCTACGAGCAGTACTTC,CASSQEVTMDTHLYEQYF
TRBD1,NA,TRBV20-1,TRBJ2-2,TGCAGTGCGAGTGGGACAGGGAAACCCGGGGAGCTGTTTTTT,CSASGTGKPGELFF
NA,NA,TRBV7-2,TRBJ2-7,TGTGCCAGCAGCTTAGCGGGGGGCCGTAGCTCCTACGAGCAGTACTTC,CASSLAGGRSSYEQYF
TRBD1,NA,TRBV2,TRBJ1-5,TGTGCCAGCAGTGAAGGGGGACAGCCAATACAGCCCCAGCATTTT,CASSEGGQPIQPQHF
NA,NA,TRBV19,TRBJ1-2,TGTGCCAGTAGGTTGTGGGCGGGGAACTATGGCTACACCTTC,CASRLWAGNYGYTF